Below, 26 T cell receptor beta chains from the same sample are listed, as sequenced in a study of vaccination and CD4 T cells after COVID-19. With the Oncomine TCR Beta short-read assay, DNA from cultured CD4+ T cells was sequenced. Each CDR3 protein gets one entry after TCRdb re-called the PCR reads with MiXCR. The sample includes roughly 7,600 distinct CDR3 sequences, 65% to 75% of them seen just once. No antigen has been assigned to these receptors. Treatment meaning: roughly ten-day PBMC culture with coronavirus spike peptide pools or control peptides (ViraFEST assay). The input for sequencing was cultured CD4+ T cells from blood, taken after SARS-CoV-2 vaccination. Receptors originate from a human donor with COVID-19.

The chain uses TRBV4-2 and TRBJ2-7; D perhaps matches TRBD1 (5 bases). Trimming cost V 1 base and J 2 bases, with 9 bases left between them. CDR3 length: 14 residues. Looked up from germline, CDR1 is LGHNA and CDR2 is YNFKEQ. For the CDR3, the DNA is TGTGCCAGCAGCCAAGGGCAGGGCACCTACGAGCAGTACTTC. Translating gives CASSQGQGTYEQYF.

This chain uses TRBV6-5 with TRBJ1-2; maybe TRBD1 (5 bases). From germline, CDR1 is MNHEY and CDR2 SVGAGI. V lost 4 bases to trimming and J lost 8 bases, with 8 bases between them. The CDR3 sequence is 11 residues long. The CDR3 region is CASSSGGGYTF. DNA for the CDR3: TGTGCCAGCAGTTCGGGGGGGGGCTACACCTTC.

V and J are TRBV6-1 and TRBJ2-5; 11 nucleotides align to TRBD2. This CDR3 has 15 amino acids. CDR1 and CDR2 (germline): MNHNS, SASEGT. The V segment lost 6 bases and the J segment 4 bases; nucleotides outside the gene matches: 7. The DNA of the CDR3 is TGTGCCAGCAGCCCCGGGACTAGCGGACGAGAGACCCAGTACTTC. Translated, it gives CASSPGTSGRETQYF.

The sample holds a few counts of this clonotype. The chain has TRBV6-1 and TRBJ1-2; 7 bases fit TRBD1. J gave up 3 bases and V 6 bases, and 7 bases lay outside the gene matches. Looked up from germline, CDR1 is MNHNS and CDR2 is SASEGT. The CDR3 length is 14 residues. The chain's CDR3 is CASRSRGGDYGYTF. CDR3 bases: TGTGCCAGCAGAAGTAGAGGGGGCGACTATGGCTACACCTTC.

There are a few counts of this clonotype. The chain combines TRBV6-1 with TRBJ1-5; 8 positions agree with TRBD1. CDR1 MNHNS and CDR2 SASEGT come from the germline V gene. With V trimmed by 6 bases and J by 6 bases, 10 bases remained unmatched. The CDR3 runs to 15 residues. For the CDR3, the DNA is TGTGCCAGCAGACCACAGGGGGTTGTCGCTCAGCCCCAGCATTTT. Translating it yields CASRPQGVVAQPQHF.

The rearrangement uses TRBV7-2 and TRBJ1-5, with D hard to call. The germline V gene has CDR1 SGHTA and CDR2 FQGNSA. The CDR3 runs to 12 residues. Between the trimmed V and J ends, which lost 0 bases and 6 bases, there was a span of 3 bases. As DNA, the CDR3 is TGTGCCAGCAGCTTAGCGGCTCAGCCCCAGCATTTT. It yields the protein CASSLAAQPQHF. Supplemented by reference TRBV7-2 and TRBJ1-5, the full variable domain reads GAGVSQSPSNKVTEKGKDVELRCDPISGHTALYWYRQSLGQGLEFLIYFQGNSAPDKSGLPSDRFSAERTGGSVSTLTIQRTQQEDSAVYLCASSLAAQPQHFGDGTRLSIL.

This chain links TRBV24-1 with TRBJ2-5, with D hard to call. This CDR3 has 14 residues. Germline assignment: CDR1 KGHDR and CDR2 SFDVKD. Trimming left V 3 bases short and J 6 bases short, with 13 bases between. CDR3 sequence (DNA): TGTGCCACCAGTGATCCGCGACACACCAAGACCCAGTACTTC. Encoded protein: CATSDPRHTKTQYF.

The chain's CDR3 is CSAAGGRDIQYF. CDR3 DNA sequence: TGCAGCGCCGCCGGGGGTCGGGACATTCAGTACTTC. The V and J genes are TRBV20-1 and TRBJ2-4; D perhaps matches TRBD2 (6 bases). This CDR3 contains 12 residues. Germline CDR1 and CDR2: DFQATT and SNEGSKA (reference sequence).

This clonotype turned up a few times. The chain joins TRBV7-2 to TRBJ2-3; 10 bases are shared with TRBD2. V lost 5 bases, J lost 0 bases, and 2 bases stayed unmatched. This CDR3 has 15 residues. CDR1 SGHTA and CDR2 FQGNSA come from the germline V gene. The CDR3: CASSPGLASTDTQYF. The DNA for the CDR3 is TGTGCCAGCAGCCCGGGACTAGCGAGCACAGATACGCAGTATTTT.

This clonotype was seen more than once but under ten times. The chain carries TRBV6-2 or TRBV6-3 and TRBJ1-2, with D maybe TRBD1 (5 bases). This CDR3 comprises 14 residues. Germline assignment: CDR1 MNHEY and CDR2 SVGEGT. V was pared by 7 bases and J by 6 bases, with 18 bases between. Here the CDR3 DNA reads TGTGCCAGCATCGAGGCCGGGACTGCAAATGGCTACACCTTC. Translation: CASIEAGTANGYTF.

V usage is TRBV24-1 and J usage is TRBJ2-7; D possibly corresponds to TRBD2 (5 bases). CDR3 length: 12 residues. Germline V gene data show CDR1 as KGHDR and CDR2 as SFDVKD. Trimming took off 8 bases at V and 5 bases at J, with 12 bases between the two ends. Here the CDR3 reads CATTPTGDEQYF. As DNA, the CDR3 is TGTGCCACCACCCCGACCGGGGACGAGCAGTACTTC.

The rearrangement joins TRBV7-9 to TRBJ1-2, with D maybe TRBD1 (6 bases). CDR1 and CDR2 from the germline V gene are SEHNR and FQNEAQ (reference sequence). Trimming removed 7 bases at V and 0 bases at J, with 15 bases between. CDR3 size: 15 residues. The CDR3 protein is CASTGGREANYGYTF. As DNA, the CDR3 is TGTGCCAGCACGGGGGGGCGAGAGGCTAACTATGGCTACACCTTC. The full variable domain, its missing parts supplied by reference TRBV7-9 and TRBJ1-2, is DTGVSQNPRHKITKRGQNVTFRCDPISEHNRLYWYRQTLGQGPEFLTYFQNEAQLEKSRLLSDRFSAERPKGSFSTLEIQRTEQGDSAMYLCASTGGREANYGYTFGSGTRLTVV.

This clonotype is large (0.1 to 1%) in the sample. The chain uses TRBV20-1 and TRBJ1-4; D may be TRBD1 (5 bases). The CDR3 length is 15 residues. V was shortened by 3 bases and J by 2 bases, with 13 bases between the two germline ends. The germline gives CDR1 DFQATT, CDR2 SNEGSKA (reference sequence). The CDR3 DNA sequence: TGCAGTGCTAGCGTCGGGGCAGGGACTAATGAAAAACTGTTTTTT. Translation gives CSASVGAGTNEKLFF.

This clonotype appeared a single time. The chain uses TRBV24-1 and TRBJ2-2, with D unresolved. CDR3 size: 13 residues. With 5 bases removed from V and 7 bases from J, the gap between germline ends came to 10 bases. Germline V CDR1 and CDR2: KGHDR, SFDVKD. The CDR3 nucleotides read TGTGCCACCAGTGTAAGGGTACGCGGGGAGCTGTTTTTT. Its translation: CATSVRVRGELFF.

J is TRBJ2-5 and V is TRBV6-2 or TRBV6-3, with D perhaps matching TRBD1 (7 bases). The CDR3 runs to 15 residues. The germline gives CDR1 MNHEY, CDR2 SVGEGT. Trimming took 3 bases from V and 5 from J, leaving 16 bases between them. The CDR3 region is CASSYMAGGLETQYF. CDR3 in DNA: TGTGCCAGCAGTTATATGGCAGGGGGGTTGGAGACCCAGTACTTC.

The chain carries TRBV6-1 and TRBJ2-7, with TRBD1 matching over 9 bases. Unmatched junction bases numbered 7, after V lost 5 bases and J lost 5 bases. The V gene's germline CDR1 is MNHNS and CDR2 SASEGT. There are 14 residues in the CDR3. CDR3 bases: TGTGCCAGCAGTAAAACCGGGACAGGGAACGAGCAGTACTTC. This codes for CASSKTGTGNEQYF.

This rearrangement joins TRBV7-9 to TRBJ2-2, with D hard to call. V dropped 5 bases and J dropped 0 bases, with 10 bases sitting between them. The CDR3 is 15 amino acids. The germline CDR1 and CDR2 sequences are SEHNR and FQNEAQ (reference sequence). CDR3 residues: CASSTRRANTGELFF. The CDR3 coding sequence is TGTGCCAGCAGCACTCGCCGTGCGAACACCGGGGAGCTGTTTTTT.

The chain joins TRBV7-2 to TRBJ2-7; 16 nucleotides align to TRBD2. V shed 5 bases and J 4 bases; nucleotides not matched to a gene: 11. Germline V gene data show CDR1 as SGHTA and CDR2 as FQGNSA. The CDR3 spans 18 residues. The chain's CDR3 is CASSRTGTSGGALYEQYF. The CDR3 DNA sequence: TGTGCCAGCAGCCGAACTGGGACTAGCGGGGGGGCGTTGTACGAGCAGTACTTC.

This clonotype showed up just once. Written as DNA, the CDR3 is TGTGCCAGCAGTCCGGGACAGGCGTCGGGTCAGCCCCAGCATTTT. Amino acid sequence: CASSPGQASGQPQHF. V usage is TRBV27 and J usage is TRBJ1-5, with TRBD1 matching 8 bases. The CDR3 totals 15 residues. Germline V CDR1 and CDR2: MNHEY, SMNVEV (reference sequence). With 5 bases clipped from V and 6 bases from J, the junction kept 9 bases outside the gene matches.

This clonotype appeared a single time. V gene TRBV20-1 combines with J gene TRBJ2-5; 13 nucleotides match TRBD2. The CDR3 spans 14 residues. Germline CDR1 and CDR2: DFQATT and SNEGSKA (reference sequence). J lost 5 bases, V lost 5 bases, and 5 bases had no gene match. In nucleotides, the CDR3 is TGCAGTGCTCGACTAGCGGGGGGACATGAGACCCAGTACTTC. This encodes CSARLAGGHETQYF.

This rearrangement joins TRBV10-2 to TRBJ2-3; 9 bases fit TRBD2. With 8 bases clipped from V and 2 bases from J, the junction kept 8 bases outside the gene matches. CDR1 and CDR2 (germline): WSHSY, SAAADI. This CDR3 is built from 15 residues. The CDR3 sequence: CASGDSGGHTDTQYF. The CDR3 DNA reads TGCGCCAGCGGCGATAGCGGGGGACACACAGATACGCAGTATTTT.

This clonotype has a handful of counts. The chain couples TRBV20-1 to TRBJ1-5, with 9 bases aligning to TRBD1. Germline V CDR1 and CDR2: DFQATT, SNEGSKA (reference sequence). There are 13 residues in the CDR3. V dropped 4 bases and J dropped 5; count of bases not matched to a gene: 3. CDR3 sequence: CSATRQGDQPQHF. The CDR3, as DNA: TGCAGTGCTACCCGACAGGGGGATCAGCCCCAGCATTTT.

The chain carries TRBV7-9 and TRBJ1-6; D remains unclear. Germline CDR1 is SEHNR and CDR2 is FQNEAQ (reference sequence). With 1 base removed from V and 0 bases from J, the gap between germline ends came to 4 bases. This CDR3 has 15 residues. This CDR3 reads CASSLGSSYNSPLHF. For the CDR3, the DNA is TGTGCCAGCAGCTTAGGGAGCTCCTATAATTCACCCCTCCACTTT.

The chain combines TRBV10-1 with TRBJ2-5, with D maybe TRBD2 (5 bases). Germline-derived CDR1 and CDR2 are WNHNN and SYGVQD (reference sequence). The CDR3 totals 14 residues. The germline V and J ends were trimmed by 0 bases and 2 bases, with 7 bases remaining between them. CDR3 region: CASSESRVQETQYF. CDR3 nucleotides: TGCGCCAGCAGTGAGTCGAGGGTTCAAGAGACCCAGTACTTC.

The rearrangement links TRBV7-8 to TRBJ1-5; the D gene is possibly TRBD1 (6 bases). The CDR3 contains 16 residues. The germline V and J ends were trimmed by 4 bases and 4 bases, with 17 bases remaining between them. Germline-derived CDR1 and CDR2 are SGHVS and FQNEAQ. The CDR3: CASSSGGAYSNQPQHF. The CDR3 coding sequence is TGTGCCAGCAGCTCTGGGGGGGCTTATAGTAATCAGCCCCAGCATTTT. Combining the CDR3 with reference TRBV7-8 and TRBJ1-5 gives the whole variable domain GAGVSQSPRYKVAKRGQDVALRCDPISGHVSLFWYQQALGQGPEFLTYFQNEAQLDKSGLPSDRFFAERPEGSVSTLKIQRTQQEDSAVYLCASSSGGAYSNQPQHFGDGTRLSIL.

V is TRBV24-1 and J is TRBJ1-1; D unresolved. CDR1 is KGHDR and CDR2 is SFDVKD in the germline V gene. This CDR3 spans 15 amino acids. V dropped 0 bases and J dropped 0 bases, with 7 bases sitting between them. CDR3 amino acids: CATSDLCSLNTEAFF. The CDR3 nucleotides read TGTGCCACCAGTGATTTGTGCAGCTTGAACACTGAAGCTTTCTTT.